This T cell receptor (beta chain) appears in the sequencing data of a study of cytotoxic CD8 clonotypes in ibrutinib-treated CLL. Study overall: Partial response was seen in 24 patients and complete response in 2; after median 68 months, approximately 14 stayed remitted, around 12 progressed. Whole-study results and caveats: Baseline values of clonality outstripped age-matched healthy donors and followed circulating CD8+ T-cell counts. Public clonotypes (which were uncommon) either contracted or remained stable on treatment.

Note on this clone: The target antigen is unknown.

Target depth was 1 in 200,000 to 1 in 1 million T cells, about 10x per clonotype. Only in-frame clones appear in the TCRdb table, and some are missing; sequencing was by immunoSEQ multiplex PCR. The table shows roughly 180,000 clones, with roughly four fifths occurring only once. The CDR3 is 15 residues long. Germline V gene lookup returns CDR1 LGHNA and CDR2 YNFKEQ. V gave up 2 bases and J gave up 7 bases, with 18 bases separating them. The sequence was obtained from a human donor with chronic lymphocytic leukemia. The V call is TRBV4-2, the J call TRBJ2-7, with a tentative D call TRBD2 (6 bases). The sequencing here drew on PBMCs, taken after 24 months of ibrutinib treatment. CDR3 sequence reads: CASSQTAGPNGEQYF. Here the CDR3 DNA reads TGTGCCAGCAGCCAAACTGCGGGGCCTAACGGGGAGCAGTACTTC.